Listed below are T cell receptor beta chains from one sample, sequenced in a study of vaccination and CD4 T cells after COVID-19. No antigen has been assigned to these receptors. TCRdb fed the PCR reads into MiXCR, producing one record per CDR3 protein. Among about 23,000 distinct CDR3 sequences listed, around 30% were seen once. Here the sequenced sample was CD4+ T cells from blood, cultured in vitro, taken about 7 months after SARS-CoV-2 vaccination. These receptors were collected from a human donor who had recovered from COVID-19. Each CDR3 is given with its conserved first and last residue. The D gene is left open where the match is weak. Expanded clones are given a class, and other clones once, few, many or no size at all.

V gene,J gene,D gene,clone size,CDR3 protein,CDR3 DNA
TRBV28,TRBJ2-7,-,-,CASSQSSYEQYF,TGTGCCAGCAGCCAAAGCTCCTACGAGCAGTACTTC
TRBV15,TRBJ2-1,-,-,CATSRDVNEQFF,TGTGCCACCAGCAGAGATGTCAATGAGCAGTTCTTC
TRBV7-8,TRBJ2-7,-,-,CASSQDRTYEQYF,TGTGCCAGCAGCCAGGACAGAACCTACGAGCAGTACTTC
TRBV20-1,TRBJ2-5,-,few,CSARDSGVVETQYF,TGCAGTGCTAGAGATTCCGGGGTCGTCGAGACCCAGTACTTC
TRBV7-2,TRBJ2-4,-,-,CASSPNVGANIQYF,TGTGCCAGCAGCCCTAACGTGGGAGCAAACATTCAGTACTTC
TRBV20-1,TRBJ1-1,-,-,CSASEWFMNTEAFF,TGCAGTGCCTCCGAGTGGTTCATGAACACTGAAGCTTTCTTT
TRBV6-2/TRBV6-3,TRBJ2-5,-,-,CASMLTGSQTQYF,TGTGCCAGCATGCTAACAGGGTCGCAGACCCAGTACTTC
TRBV19,TRBJ2-7,-,-,CASSPPGLGYEQYF,TGTGCCAGTAGTCCCCCGGGACTCGGCTACGAGCAGTACTTC
TRBV28,TRBJ2-7,-,once,CASSFPTSLSTEQYF,TGTGCCAGCAGTTTCCCTACGTCGCTATCGACCGAGCAGTACTTC
TRBV7-3,TRBJ2-7,-,-,CASSYYEQYF,TGTGCCAGCAGCTACTACGAGCAGTACTTC
TRBV28,TRBJ1-1,-,-,CVLPGRNTEAFF,TGTGTCCTCCCGGGGCGGAACACTGAAGCTTTCTTT
TRBV27,TRBJ2-7,-,-,CASSPPQRSLREQYF,TGTGCCAGCAGTCCCCCCCAGCGGAGCCTTCGCGAGCAGTACTTC
TRBV20-1,TRBJ1-1,TRBD1,-,CSARRTGVNTEAFF,TGCAGTGCTCGAAGGACAGGGGTTAACACTGAAGCTTTCTTT
TRBV20-1,TRBJ1-1,-,few,CSASKDGGTEAFF,TGCAGTGCTAGTAAGGACGGGGGGACTGAAGCTTTCTTT
TRBV20-1,TRBJ2-7,-,few,CSASGSSYEQYF,TGCAGTGCTAGCGGTAGCTCCTACGAGCAGTACTTC
TRBV6-1,TRBJ2-7,-,-,CASSLPPSYEQYF,TGTGCCAGCAGCCTACCTCCGAGCTACGAGCAGTACTTC
TRBV2,TRBJ1-2,-,-,CASSEDGGYGYTF,TGTGCCAGCAGTGAAGACGGCGGCTATGGCTACACCTTC
TRBV10-3,TRBJ1-1,-,medium-sized,CATWRGNTEAFF,TGTGCCACCTGGCGGGGGAACACTGAAGCTTTCTTT
TRBV20-1,TRBJ1-5,TRBD1,-,CSARTGKEFQPQHF,TGCAGTGCGCGGACAGGGAAGGAATTCCAGCCCCAGCATTTT
TRBV7-9,TRBJ2-7,-,few,CASSSAGYEQYF,TGTGCCAGCAGCTCCGCCGGATACGAGCAGTACTTC
TRBV7-9,TRBJ2-1,-,few,CASSLVRGTSNEQFF,TGTGCCAGCAGCTTAGTCAGGGGAACTAGCAATGAGCAGTTCTTC
TRBV6-6,TRBJ1-2,TRBD1,-,CASTKGNPGQGFVSGYTF,TGTGCCAGCACTAAGGGAAATCCGGGACAGGGTTTTGTTTCGGGCTACACCTTC
TRBV7-8,TRBJ1-1,-,few,CASSTDRNTEAFF,TGTGCCAGCAGCACCGACAGAAACACTGAAGCTTTCTTT
TRBV7-9,TRBJ2-1,-,-,CASSSSRDNEQFF,TGTGCCAGCAGCTCCAGCCGGGACAATGAGCAGTTCTTC
TRBV20-1,TRBJ2-3,TRBD2,few,CSAIAGGPDTQYF,TGCAGTGCCATAGCGGGAGGGCCAGATACGCAGTATTTT
TRBV2,TRBJ1-1,-,-,CASSKNTEAFF,TGTGCCAGCAGCAAGAACACTGAAGCTTTCTTT
TRBV20-1,TRBJ2-1,-,-,CSARSRVAESYNEQFF,TGCAGTGCTAGATCTCGGGTAGCGGAATCCTACAATGAGCAGTTCTTC
TRBV20-1,TRBJ2-1,TRBD2,-,CSALAGNNEQFF,TGCAGTGCTCTAGCGGGAAACAATGAGCAGTTCTTC
TRBV27,TRBJ1-5,TRBD1,few,CASSTPRLDRGLWGNQPQHF,TGTGCCAGCAGCACCCCCCGACTTGACAGGGGGCTTTGGGGCAATCAGCCCCAGCATTTT
TRBV20-1,TRBJ2-1,TRBD2,-,CSARDPAGGRNEQFF,TGCAGTGCTAGAGATCCGGCGGGAGGAAGGAATGAGCAGTTCTTC
TRBV6-4,TRBJ2-2,TRBD1,-,CASSDGTDSGELFF,TGTGCCAGCAGTGATGGGACAGACAGCGGGGAGCTGTTTTTT
TRBV15,TRBJ2-3,-,-,CATSREIRGGPDTQYF,TGTGCCACCAGCAGAGAGATTCGGGGAGGCCCAGATACGCAGTATTTT
TRBV7-2,TRBJ2-5,-,medium-sized,CASSFKADQETQYF,TGTGCCAGCAGCTTTAAAGCGGACCAAGAGACCCAGTACTTC
TRBV20-1,TRBJ1-1,-,-,CSAKHVNTEAFF,TGCAGTGCTAAACATGTGAACACTGAAGCTTTCTTT
TRBV20-1,TRBJ2-7,-,few,CSASPGGSYEQYF,TGCAGTGCTAGTCCGGGCGGATCCTACGAGCAGTACTTC
TRBV7-2,TRBJ2-5,TRBD2,few,CASSKTPGTSVQETQYF,TGTGCCAGCAGCAAAACCCCCGGGACTAGCGTCCAAGAGACCCAGTACTTC
TRBV7-6,TRBJ2-5,TRBD2,-,CASSLGGAGTQETQYF,TGTGCTAGCAGCCTGGGAGGGGCGGGGACCCAAGAGACCCAGTACTTC
TRBV20-1,TRBJ2-3,TRBD2,-,CSASPSGRGSTDTQYF,TGCAGTGCTAGTCCTAGCGGGAGGGGTAGCACAGATACGCAGTATTTT
TRBV7-6,TRBJ2-1,-,-,CASSLGGPSSYNEQFF,TGTGCCAGCAGCTTAGGAGGGCCCAGCTCCTACAATGAGCAGTTCTTC
TRBV4-1,TRBJ2-5,-,once,CASSQGQSQETQYF,TGCGCCAGCAGCCAAGGACAATCCCAAGAGACCCAGTACTTC
TRBV20-1,TRBJ2-7,TRBD2,few,CSAGGAGGGSYEQYF,TGCAGTGCTGGGGGGGCGGGAGGGGGATCCTACGAGCAGTACTTC
TRBV7-2,TRBJ1-5,-,-,CASSFVEFNQPQHF,TGTGCCAGCAGCTTTGTCGAATTCAATCAGCCCCAGCATTTT
TRBV20-1,TRBJ2-6,TRBD2,few,CSAQGRGSGANVLTF,TGCAGTGCTCAAGGGAGGGGATCTGGGGCCAACGTCCTGACTTTC
TRBV20-1,TRBJ2-7,TRBD2,-,CSAITSGGGEQYF,TGCAGTGCTATCACTAGCGGTGGCGGCGAGCAGTACTTC
TRBV20-1,TRBJ2-7,-,few,CSAHEVDRSYEQYF,TGCAGTGCCCACGAGGTTGACAGGTCCTACGAGCAGTACTTC
TRBV6-2/TRBV6-3,TRBJ1-2,TRBD1,few,CASSPQGARGYTF,TGTGCCAGCAGTCCACAGGGGGCGCGGGGCTACACCTTC
TRBV18,TRBJ2-7,-,-,CASSLREGEQYF,TGTGCCAGCTCGCTCAGGGAAGGGGAGCAGTACTTC
TRBV24-1,TRBJ2-5,TRBD1,-,CATSDRMGQATRETQYF,TGTGCCACCAGTGATCGTATGGGACAGGCTACGAGGGAGACCCAGTACTTC
TRBV20-1,TRBJ2-7,-,few,CSVSGRLTGEQYF,TGCAGTGTCTCGGGACGCCTAACGGGGGAGCAGTACTTC
TRBV6-1,TRBJ2-1,TRBD2,-,CASRGDPGGSYNEQFF,TGTGCCAGCAGGGGGGACCCGGGAGGATCCTACAATGAGCAGTTCTTC
TRBV6-7,TRBJ2-7,TRBD1,-,CASSYPGQGYEQYF,TGTGCCAGCAGTTACCCGGGACAGGGCTACGAGCAGTACTTC
TRBV7-9,TRBJ2-1,-,-,CASRKQQGNEQFF,TGTGCCAGCAGGAAACAACAGGGTAATGAGCAGTTCTTC
TRBV7-2,TRBJ2-1,-,-,CASSLPALSGNEQFF,TGTGCCAGCAGCTTACCGGCACTGAGTGGTAATGAGCAGTTCTTC
TRBV7-2,TRBJ2-1,-,-,CASSLGDYNEQFF,TGTGCCAGCAGCTTAGGGGACTACAATGAGCAGTTCTTC
TRBV2,TRBJ2-5,TRBD2,-,CASGEGLSETQYF,TGTGCCAGCGGGGAGGGGTTGAGCGAGACCCAGTACTTC
TRBV7-8,TRBJ2-7,-,few,CASSLDSASYEQYF,TGTGCCAGCAGCCTGGACAGCGCCTCCTACGAGCAGTACTTC
TRBV6-2/TRBV6-3,TRBJ2-5,TRBD2,few,CASSYAGGGETQYF,TGTGCCAGCAGTTACGCGGGGGGTGGAGAGACCCAGTACTTC
TRBV20-1,TRBJ1-1,TRBD1,few,CSALRGHTEAFF,TGCAGTGCTCTCAGGGGGCACACTGAAGCTTTCTTT
TRBV19,TRBJ1-2,-,few,CASSIEGRRGYTF,TGTGCCAGTAGTATCGAGGGACGGCGTGGCTACACCTTC